The rows below give T cell receptor beta chains drawn from one sample of a study of T-cell reconstitution after alpha-beta-depleted transplantation in children. TCRdb re-derived calls from the PCR reads in MiXCR, one entry per CDR3 protein. Seen here are about 98,000 distinct CDR3 sequences, 20% to 30% observed once, and the top ten hold around 21%. The sample here was PBMCs, taken before TCRalphabeta/CD19-depleted stem cell transplant. These receptors were obtained from a boy aged 2 to 9 with acute lymphoblastic leukemia, due to receive a stem cell transplant. CDR3s include the opening cysteine and the closing phenylalanine or tryptophan.

v_call cdr3_length cdr3_aa
TRBV10-3 15 CAISEFERNTGELFF
TRBV7-9 16 CASSYPGLAGYNEQFF
TRBV3-1 16 CASSRPGHYSGNTIYF
TRBV6-5 15 CASSYGAATPDTQYF
TRBV5-1 19 CASSEGQREGTLAKNIQYF
TRBV2 18 CASSVLSWRDMGSYEQYF
TRBV20-1 12 CSGPGPVYGYTF
TRBV5-1 15 CASSGTSGPTGELFF
TRBV2 11 CASSLTSEQFF
TRBV30 15 CAWSLGESHTDTQYF
TRBV5-6 16 CASSTRSGTGYNEQFF
TRBV4-3 17 CASSQDETGTGVYEQYF
TRBV11-2 17 CASSGTLAEGIRETQYF
TRBV6-5 11 CAIGRGGELFF
TRBV7-6 16 CASSPGQGLSNQPQHF
TRBV7-2 14 CASSATSGPYEQYF
TRBV2 12 CASRTIANIQYF
TRBV7-3 15 CASSPAGGGHTEAFF
TRBV3-1 16 CASSRPTGSGNTEAFF
TRBV5-1 14 CASSLAGVPGELFF
TRBV2 14 CASSSTRDRGGYTF
TRBV6-1 14 CASSEADYNYGYTF
TRBV7-8 16 CASSLGRRRGAGELFF
TRBV25-1 11 CASGQGHEQYF
TRBV20-1 13 CSVWVGGTYEQYF
TRBV7-2 16 CASSSPKREGRETQYF
TRBV7-7 15 CASSLNPGLGYEQYF
TRBV4-1 15 CASSPQRTGAYEQYF
TRBV5-1 15 CASLAGGNPNNEQFF